This is a list of T cell receptor beta chains from one sample in a study of T cells in Graves' hyperthyroidism and ophthalmopathy. From the multiplex PCR reads, TCRdb called clonotypes with MiXCR, one entry per CDR3 protein. The sample consists of a few hundred thousand distinct CDR3 sequences, about 15% of them appearing once. Input material: blood. These receptors were collected from a woman between 18 and 30 years old with Graves' ophthalmopathy. CDR3s include the opening cysteine and the closing phenylalanine or tryptophan. The D gene is left open where the match is weak. Only some rows state a clone size, as once, few, many or a class for expanded clones.

D	V	size	J	DNA	CDR3
.	TRBV7-2	many	TRBJ2-1	TGTGCCAGCAGCTTGAGCCGGGGGATTCGGCATCATGAGCAGTTCTTC	CASSLSRGIRHHEQFF
TRBD1	TRBV2	many	TRBJ2-7	TGTGCCAGCAGGGACGGACAGGGGATGTTCGACGAGCAGTACTTC	CASRDGQGMFDEQYF
.	TRBV13	many	TRBJ1-2	TGTGCCAGCAGCTTACGGGACGGAGCACCGATTAGGGGCTACACCTTC	CASSLRDGAPIRGYTF
TRBD1	TRBV24-1	.	TRBJ2-5	TGTGCCACCAGTGATCACCGGGACAGGGGGCCAGAGACCCAGTACTTC	CATSDHRDRGPETQYF
TRBD1	TRBV7-6	few	TRBJ2-3	TGTGCCAGCAGCGAGGGACAGAACACAGATACGCAGTATTTT	CASSEGQNTDTQYF
TRBD1	TRBV27	.	TRBJ1-2	TGTGCCAGCAGTTTCTCGGCAGGGGGGTATGGCTACACCTTC	CASSFSAGGYGYTF
TRBD1	TRBV7-9	few	TRBJ1-4	TGTGCCAGCAGCCATCCAGGACAGGGGGCGACTAATGAAAAACTGTTTTTT	CASSHPGQGATNEKLFF
TRBD1	TRBV5-1	many	TRBJ2-1	TGCGCCAGCAGCTTCAACCGGGACAGCGCCTACAATGAGCAGTTCTTC	CASSFNRDSAYNEQFF
TRBD2	TRBV5-1	few	TRBJ2-5	TGCGCCAGCAGCTCGAAAAAAAAGAGCGGATGGACTAGCGGTAACCAAGAGACCCAGTACTTC	CASSSKKKSGWTSGNQETQYF
TRBD1	TRBV14	many	TRBJ1-2	TGCGCCAGCAGCCAAGGGACAGCATATGGCTACACCTTC	CASSQGTAYGYTF
TRBD1	TRBV5-1	few	TRBJ2-2	TGCGCCAGCAGCACGGGACAGACAAACACCGGGGAGCTGTTTTTT	CASSTGQTNTGELFF
TRBD1	TRBV27	.	TRBJ2-7	TGTGCCAGCAGTTCCCTTGGGGGACAGGAGAGTTTCTACGAGCAGTACTTC	CASSSLGGQESFYEQYF
.	TRBV11-2	many	TRBJ2-7	TGTGCCAGCAGCGTAGCCGCGGGAACCTCCTACGAGCAGTACTTC	CASSVAAGTSYEQYF
.	TRBV12-3/TRBV12-4	few	TRBJ2-3	TGTGCCAGCACCGATCAAGTGGGGGACGTCGTCGCAGATACGCAGTATTTT	CASTDQVGDVVADTQYF
.	TRBV5-1	.	TRBJ2-1	TGCGCCAGCAGCCAACGGGGCGGATACCCGGGTGAGCAGTTCTTC	CASSQRGGYPGEQFF
TRBD1	TRBV6-2/TRBV6-3	.	TRBJ1-4	TGTGCCAGCAGCTCTGCTACAGGGGCGGCGGATGAAAAACTGTTTTTT	CASSSATGAADEKLFF
TRBD2	TRBV3-1	.	TRBJ2-1	TGTGCCAGCAGCCAAGTAGGTAGAGGACTAGCGGGAATCGATGAGCAGTTCTTC	CASSQVGRGLAGIDEQFF
.	TRBV19	few	TRBJ2-5	TGTGCCAGTAGTATACAACAGGGAAAAGAGACCCAGTACTTC	CASSIQQGKETQYF
TRBD1	TRBV18	many	TRBJ2-7	TGTGCCAGCTCACCAGAGACAGGGGCCAGCTACGAGCAGTACTTC	CASSPETGASYEQYF
.	TRBV24-1	.	TRBJ2-1	TGTGCCACCAGTGAGAGGACAGTCAATGAGCAGTTCTTC	CATSERTVNEQFF
TRBD1	TRBV19	few	TRBJ2-3	TGTGCCAGTAGTAAGTGGACAGGGTATACCACAGATACGCAGTATTTT	CASSKWTGYTTDTQYF
TRBD2	TRBV20-1	.	TRBJ2-7	TGCAGTGCTGAGACCGGACTAGCGGGAGTAATTACCTACGAGCAGTACTTC	CSAETGLAGVITYEQYF
.	TRBV3-1	many	TRBJ2-7	TGTGCCAGCAGCCGAGCCAGGGGCCCCTACGAGCAGTACTTC	CASSRARGPYEQYF
TRBD1	TRBV11-2	many	TRBJ1-1	TGTGCCAGCAGCTCAGGACAGGGGTGGCACACTGAAGCTTTCTTT	CASSSGQGWHTEAFF
.	TRBV6-1	few	TRBJ1-6	TGTGCCAGCAGCCGGGACACGGCTGTTTCACCCCTCCACTTT	CASSRDTAVSPLHF
.	TRBV19	once	TRBJ1-2	TGTGCCTCTCAAGGAGACAGATTCTATGGCTACACCTTC	CASQGDRFYGYTF
.	TRBV20-1	few	TRBJ1-6	TGCAGTGCTATGGGCAGCCAGACCTATAATTCACCCCTCCACTTT	CSAMGSQTYNSPLHF
TRBD2	TRBV14	.	TRBJ2-1	TGTGCCAGCAGCCAAGGACCGGGAGGAAGGTTCTTC	CASSQGPGGRFF
TRBD2	TRBV10-3	many	TRBJ2-7	TGTGCCATCAGTGCCCCGACTAGCGGGGAGGACGAGCAGTACTTC	CAISAPTSGEDEQYF
.	TRBV7-2	few	TRBJ1-6	TGTGCCAGCAGCTTAGTGACACCCCTCCACTTT	CASSLVTPLHF
.	TRBV6-4	few	TRBJ1-2	TGTGCCAGCAGTGACTTACCGGGCTATGGCTACACCTTC	CASSDLPGYGYTF
.	TRBV28	.	TRBJ1-5	TGTGCCAGCAGTTTAGCCGGGGCCTGGGGCAGTCAGCCCCAGCATTTT	CASSLAGAWGSQPQHF
.	TRBV7-9	.	TRBJ1-4	TGTGCCAGCAGCTGGCCCCAGGTGCATAATGAAAAACTGTTTTTT	CASSWPQVHNEKLFF
.	TRBV9	once	TRBJ2-5	TGTGCCAGCAGCGTCGGACTGGGCGGAGAGACCCAGTACTTC	CASSVGLGGETQYF
.	TRBV14	.	TRBJ1-1	TGTGCCAGCAGCCAAGCGGGGGATTTCACTGAAGCTTTCTTT	CASSQAGDFTEAFF
TRBD2	TRBV7-9	.	TRBJ2-1	TGCGCCAGCAGCCAAGATTATACGGGAGGCTCGAGCTCCTACAATGAGCAGTTCTTC	CASSQDYTGGSSSYNEQFF
.	TRBV6-5	once	TRBJ1-6	TGTGCCAACAGTTCGAGGACAGCCGTCAACTTCAATTCACCCCTCCACTTT	CANSSRTAVNFNSPLHF
.	TRBV28	.	TRBJ1-5	TGTGCCAGCAGTTTACAGCTGAATCCCGGACGTCTTAGCAATCAGCCCCAGCATTTT	CASSLQLNPGRLSNQPQHF
.	TRBV27	few	TRBJ2-7	TGTGCCAGCACCTCTCTCACCTACGAGCAGTACTTC	CASTSLTYEQYF
.	TRBV6-4	many	TRBJ2-3	TGTGCCAGCAGTGACTCGCCGACTAGTCTCACAGATACGCAGTATTTT	CASSDSPTSLTDTQYF
.	TRBV6-2/TRBV6-3	.	TRBJ2-7	TGTGCCAGCAGTTACTCGCTAGTAAACTACGAGCAGTACTTC	CASSYSLVNYEQYF
TRBD1	TRBV19	.	TRBJ2-1	TGTGCCAGTAGTCGGGGACAGGGGATTCCCAGCAATGAGCAGTTCTTC	CASSRGQGIPSNEQFF
.	TRBV4-1	.	TRBJ1-1	TGCGCCAGCAGCCAAGATGGCCCCCCTGACACTGAAGCTTTCTTT	CASSQDGPPDTEAFF
TRBD2	TRBV7-6	few	TRBJ2-1	TGTGCCAGCAGCCTCTTTGAGGCGGGAGTGAGAGTAACGTACAATGAGCAGTTCTTC	CASSLFEAGVRVTYNEQFF
TRBD2	TRBV20-1	many	TRBJ2-3	TGCAGTGCTAGAGGTCTAGCGGGGGTGGGAGATACGCAGTATTTT	CSARGLAGVGDTQYF
.	TRBV3-1	many	TRBJ2-1	TGTGCCAGCAGCCAAGATCGAATAAACAATGAGCAGTTCTTC	CASSQDRINNEQFF
.	TRBV6-2/TRBV6-3	few	TRBJ2-7	TGTGCCAGCAGTTACTCGGGGGGGGCCGGCTACGAGCAGTACTTC	CASSYSGGAGYEQYF
TRBD1	TRBV4-3	few	TRBJ2-6	TGCGCCAGCAGCCCGGGACAGGGCTCTGGGGCCAACGTCCTGACTTTC	CASSPGQGSGANVLTF
.	TRBV6-2/TRBV6-3	few	TRBJ2-3	TGTGCCAGCAGTTACAACTACCCTAGCACAGATACGCAGTATTTT	CASSYNYPSTDTQYF
.	TRBV20-1	.	TRBJ2-3	TGCAGTCCCAGCGAACGGCGGGCGGATACGCAGTATTTT	CSPSERRADTQYF
TRBD1	TRBV11-1	many	TRBJ2-5	TGTGCCAGCAGCTTAGGCGGCAGGGGGATCCAAGAGACCCAGTACTTC	CASSLGGRGIQETQYF
TRBD2	TRBV7-2	many	TRBJ2-6	TGTGCCAGCAGCAGAACCCTAGCGGGAACGGCCGGGGCCAACGTCCTGACTTTC	CASSRTLAGTAGANVLTF
.	TRBV6-5	.	TRBJ1-1	TGTGCCAGCAGTTACCGAACAGGGTGGGACACTGAAGCTTTCTTT	CASSYRTGWDTEAFF
.	TRBV2	many	TRBJ2-7	TGTGCCAGCAGTGAAGGCCTCGAGCAGTACTTC	CASSEGLEQYF